A selection of T cell receptor beta chains follows, all from one sample in a study of early T cells in non-severe SARS-CoV-2 infection. MiXCR, applied by TCRdb to the 5' RACE reads, yields one record per CDR3 protein. Among tens of thousands of distinct CDR3 sequences listed, 10% to 15% were seen once. The sequencing sample was made of whole blood. The receptor source for this set is an adult who was a healthcare worker with PCR-confirmed SARS-CoV-2 infection or an uninfected control (not recorded which). Each CDR3 is given with its conserved first and last residue. A D gene is named only where the DNA matches it firmly. Expanded clones are given a class, and other clones once, few, many or no size at all.

>many|15|TRBV7-2|TRBJ2-2|.
CASSPTFRGTGELFF
TGTGCCAGCAGCCCTACCTTTCGGGGTACCGGGGAGCTGTTTTTT
>many|16|TRBV10-3|TRBJ1-3|.
CAISPIGASSGNTIYF
TGTGCCATCAGTCCGATCGGAGCGAGCTCTGGAAACACCATATATTTT
>many|16|TRBV18|TRBJ1-5|.
CASSPPAGGGNQPQHF
TGTGCCAGCTCACCACCTGCGGGCGGAGGGAATCAGCCCCAGCATTTT
>few|16|TRBV9|TRBJ2-1|.
CASTPTGLGTYNEQFF
TGTGCCAGCACCCCAACCGGACTGGGTACTTACAATGAGCAGTTCTTC
>many|13|TRBV11-2|TRBJ2-2|.
CASSLAVTGELFF
TGTGCCAGCAGCTTAGCGGTAACCGGGGAGCTGTTTTTT
>many|14|TRBV5-1|TRBJ2-1|TRBD1
CASSSKTGPNEQFF
TGCGCCAGCAGCTCCAAGACAGGGCCGAATGAGCAGTTCTTC
>few|16|TRBV18|TRBJ2-1|.
CASSPATGPPYNEQFF
TGTGCCAGCTCACCCGCGACAGGACCACCCTACAATGAGCAGTTCTTC
>.|17|TRBV9|TRBJ2-3|.
CASSVEGSGRGTDTQYF
TGTGCCAGCAGCGTAGAAGGTTCCGGGAGAGGCACAGATACGCAGTATTTT
>many|17|TRBV9|TRBJ2-2|TRBD2
CASSVARTSGVLGELFF
TGTGCCAGCAGCGTAGCGCGGACTAGCGGGGTGCTCGGGGAGCTGTTTTTT
>many|16|TRBV11-2|TRBJ2-3|.
CASSSRGAGNADTQYF
TGTGCCAGCAGCTCCCGCGGGGCGGGGAACGCAGATACGCAGTATTTT
>many|11|TRBV24-1|TRBJ2-1|.
CATASYNEQFF
TGTGCCACCGCGAGCTACAATGAGCAGTTCTTC
>.|14|TRBV29-1|TRBJ2-3|.
CSVGDPPHGDTQYF
TGCAGCGTTGGGGACCCACCCCACGGGGATACGCAGTATTTT
>many|15|TRBV10-1|TRBJ2-7|.
CASRHGQGLFYEQYF
TGCGCCAGCAGACACGGACAGGGACTATTCTACGAGCAGTACTTC
>.|12|TRBV29-1|TRBJ2-5|TRBD1
CSALAGGETQYF
TGCAGCGCGCTGGCAGGGGGAGAGACCCAGTACTTC
>many|12|TRBV7-2|TRBJ2-2|.
CASSLVRVELFF
TGTGCCAGCAGCTTAGTACGGGTGGAGCTGTTTTTT
>few|15|TRBV14|TRBJ2-1|TRBD2
CASSLSSGSLNEQFF
TGTGCCAGCAGCCTTTCTAGCGGGAGTCTCAATGAGCAGTTCTTC
>few|12|TRBV6-1|TRBJ2-7|.
CASSAASVEQYF
TGTGCCAGCAGTGCCGCGTCCGTCGAGCAGTACTTC
>many|14|TRBV12-3/TRBV12-4|TRBJ1-2|.
CASSGGPTGYGYTF
TGTGCCAGCAGTGGGGGACCAACGGGCTATGGCTACACCTTC
>many|19|TRBV7-3|TRBJ1-1|TRBD1
CASSLKGGTGLAFGTEAFF
TGTGCCAGCAGCTTAAAGGGAGGGACAGGGCTTGCTTTTGGCACTGAAGCTTTCTTT
>.|15|TRBV6-1|TRBJ2-7|TRBD1
CASRDRDRVGNEQYF
TGTGCCAGCAGGGACCGGGACAGGGTCGGGAACGAGCAGTACTTC
>.|16|TRBV3-1|TRBJ2-1|.
CASSQIPANSYNEQFF
TGTGCCAGCAGCCAAATTCCAGCTAACTCCTACAATGAGCAGTTCTTC
>many|13|TRBV28|TRBJ2-7|.
CASRDGSSYEQYF
TGTGCCAGCAGGGACGGATCCTCCTACGAGCAGTACTTC
>many|17|TRBV6-6|TRBJ2-2|TRBD2
CASSSRGGFANTGELFF
TGTGCCAGCAGTTCCCGGGGGGGATTTGCGAACACCGGGGAGCTGTTTTTT
>many|12|TRBV11-2|TRBJ2-7|.
CASSLAVFEQYF
TGTGCCAGCAGCTTAGCAGTTTTCGAGCAGTACTTC
>many|13|TRBV7-3|TRBJ1-2|.
CASSLAPLYGYTF
TGTGCCAGCAGCTTAGCGCCTCTCTATGGCTACACCTTC
>few|16|TRBV7-8|TRBJ2-2|.
CASSLAQNRLTGELFF
TGTGCCAGCAGCTTAGCCCAGAACAGACTGACCGGGGAGCTGTTTTTT
>.|14|TRBV10-3|TRBJ2-7|.
CAISESGGDYEQYF
TGTGCCATCAGTGAGTCAGGGGGAGACTACGAGCAGTACTTC
>many|15|TRBV19|TRBJ1-5|.
CASSSNLHSNQPQHF
TGTGCCAGTAGTTCCAACCTACATAGCAATCAGCCCCAGCATTTT
>.|17|TRBV7-2|TRBJ2-3|TRBD2
CASSLERLAGRADTQYF
TGTGCCAGCAGCTTAGAGCGTCTAGCGGGACGCGCAGATACGCAGTATTTT
>many|16|TRBV20-1|TRBJ1-5|.
CSASQTVSNSNQPQHF
TGCAGTGCTAGCCAGACGGTCTCGAATAGCAATCAGCCCCAGCATTTT
>many|14|TRBV28|TRBJ2-7|.
CASSLYVASHEQYF
TGTGCCAGCAGTTTATATGTAGCGAGCCACGAGCAGTACTTC
>many|12|TRBV12-3/TRBV12-4|TRBJ1-2|.
CASSQGRSGYTF
TGTGCCAGCAGCCAAGGGAGGTCTGGCTACACCTTC
>many|13|TRBV11-2|TRBJ2-3|.
CASSHRPQDTQYF
TGTGCCAGCAGCCACCGTCCCCAAGATACGCAGTATTTT
>many|15|TRBV2|TRBJ1-5|.
CASRSSSGSNQPQHF
TGTGCCAGCCGAAGTTCGTCAGGTAGCAATCAGCCCCAGCATTTT
>many|14|TRBV29-1|TRBJ2-7|.
CSVTPSGLTLEQYF
TGCAGCGTAACGCCCTCCGGACTGACTTTGGAGCAGTACTTC
>many|14|TRBV20-1|TRBJ2-7|TRBD2
CSARSLAGDYEQYF
TGCAGTGCTAGGAGTCTAGCGGGGGACTACGAGCAGTACTTC
>many|14|TRBV28|TRBJ2-1|TRBD2
CASSLSGRDDEQFF
TGTGCCAGCAGTTTAAGTGGGAGGGACGATGAGCAGTTCTTC
>many|13|TRBV20-1|TRBJ2-5|.
CSAVGTTQETQYF
TGCAGTGCTGTCGGGACAACCCAAGAGACCCAGTACTTC
>many|15|TRBV14|TRBJ1-2|TRBD1
CASSRRQGENYGYTF
TGTGCCAGCAGCCGTAGACAGGGGGAGAACTATGGCTACACCTTC
>.|13|TRBV2|TRBJ1-1|.
CASSLGLGTEAFF
TGTGCCAGCAGCCTCGGCCTCGGCACTGAAGCTTTCTTT
>many|15|TRBV7-6|TRBJ2-2|TRBD1
CASSLYRGNTGELFF
TGTGCCAGCAGCTTGTACAGGGGGAACACCGGGGAGCTGTTTTTT